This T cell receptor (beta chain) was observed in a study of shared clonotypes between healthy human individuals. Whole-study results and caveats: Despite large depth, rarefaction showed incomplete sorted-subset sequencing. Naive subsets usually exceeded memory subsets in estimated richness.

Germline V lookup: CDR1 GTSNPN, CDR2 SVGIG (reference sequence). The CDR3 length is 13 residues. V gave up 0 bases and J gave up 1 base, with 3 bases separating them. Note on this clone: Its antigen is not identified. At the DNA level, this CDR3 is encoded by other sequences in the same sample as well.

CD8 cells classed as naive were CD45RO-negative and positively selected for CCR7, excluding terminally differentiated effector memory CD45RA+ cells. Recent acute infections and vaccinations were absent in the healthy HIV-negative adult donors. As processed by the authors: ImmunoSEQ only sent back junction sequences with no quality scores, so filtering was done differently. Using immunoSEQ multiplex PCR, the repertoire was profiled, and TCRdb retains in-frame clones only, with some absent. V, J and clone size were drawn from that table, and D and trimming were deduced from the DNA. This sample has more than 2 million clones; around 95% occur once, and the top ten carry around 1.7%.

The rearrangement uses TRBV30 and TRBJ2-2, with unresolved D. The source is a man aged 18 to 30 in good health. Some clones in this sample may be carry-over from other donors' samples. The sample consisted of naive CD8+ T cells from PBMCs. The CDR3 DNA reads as TGTGCCTGGAGTGTAGGGAACACCGGGGAGCTGTTTTTT. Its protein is CAWSVGNTGELFF.